Listed here are 24 T cell receptor beta chains from one sample, sequenced in a study of cytomegalovirus exposure and HLA in healthy donors. The study ran its PCR with 60 Vbeta and 13 Jbeta primers. Assay used: immunoSEQ multiplex PCR; TCRdb lists only in-frame clones, some missing. The sample carries about 180,000 clones, approximately 88% recorded once. The sample comprised PBMCs. All receptors derive from a boy younger than 10 in good health and CMV-seronegative.

This chain uses TRBV15 with TRBJ1-3, with 7 bases that match TRBD1. The CDR3 is 15 residues long. The J segment lost 3 bases and the V segment lost 6 bases, leaving 8 bases of the junction unmatched. Germline CDR1 LNHNV, CDR2 YYDKDF (reference sequence). The CDR3 sequence is CATSRQGQGGNTIYF. The CDR3 DNA reads as TGTGCCACCAGTAGACAGGGCCAAGGTGGAAACACCATATATTTT. Combining the CDR3 with reference TRBV15 and TRBJ1-3 gives the whole variable domain DAMVIQNPRYQVTQFGKPVTLSCSQTLNHNVMYWYQQKSSQAPKLLFHYYDKDFNNEADTPDNFQSRRPNTSFCFLDIRSPGLGDTAMYLCATSRQGQGGNTIYFGEGSWLTVV.

This clone was observed once. The rearrangement links TRBV2 to TRBJ2-3, with no clear D. Deletions cut 0 bases from V and 0 bases from J, with 10 bases between. The CDR3 totals 16 residues. Germline CDR1 SNHLY, CDR2 FYNNEI. CDR3 nucleotide sequence: TGTGCCAGCAGTGAAGCGGAGCGCCCTAGCACAGATACGCAGTATTTT. Translating it yields CASSEAERPSTDTQYF.

The chain carries TRBV28 and TRBJ2-7; perhaps TRBD1 as D (7 bases). CDR1 is MDHEN and CDR2 is SYDVKM in the germline V gene. V lost 2 bases and J lost 6, with 17 bases in between. CDR3 size: 15 residues. CDR3 loop: CASSLGGDSSIEQYF. The CDR3 DNA reads TGTGCCAGCAGTTTAGGCGGGGACAGCTCGATCGAGCAGTACTTC.

CDR3 region: CAWSVRLPGGANVLTF. The CDR3 bases are TGTGCCTGGAGTGTACGGTTACCCGGGGGGGCCAACGTCCTGACTTTC. V and J are TRBV30 and TRBJ2-6; no clear D gene. The germline V gene has CDR1 GTSNPN and CDR2 SVGIG (reference sequence). V was shortened by 0 bases and J by 4 bases, with 13 bases between the two germline ends. The CDR3 loop spans 16 amino acids.

This clone was found a few times. The J gene is TRBJ1-1, the V gene TRBV6-1; D gene ambiguous. With 8 bases removed from V and 10 bases from J, the gap between germline ends came to 14 bases. The V gene's germline CDR1 is MNHNS and CDR2 SASEGT. This CDR3 has 11 residues. The CDR3 DNA sequence: TGTGCCAGCGTATTCGCCGAGGGAGCTTTCTTT. Translated, it gives CASVFAEGAFF.

The CDR3 bases are TGTGCCAGCAGCATTGACAGGGGCGATCAGCCCCAGCATTTT. Translated, it gives CASSIDRGDQPQHF. The J gene is TRBJ1-5, the V gene TRBV7-2, with 8 nucleotides matching TRBD1. Germline CDR1 is SGHTA and CDR2 is FQGNSA. V was pared by 5 bases and J by 5 bases, with 5 bases of the junction left unmatched. The CDR3 runs to 14 residues.

This chain uses TRBV14 with TRBJ2-7; 7 bases are a match to TRBD1. J lost 6 bases, V lost 2 bases, and 4 bases had no gene match. The CDR3 runs 13 residues. Per germline, CDR1 SGHDN and CDR2 FVKESK. The CDR3 loop is CASSQIGGGEQYF. The CDR3 region has the DNA TGTGCCAGCAGCCAAATAGGGGGCGGCGAGCAGTACTTC.

The rearrangement links TRBV30 to TRBJ1-1; 11 bases map to TRBD1. CDR1 and CDR2 from the germline V gene are GTSNPN and SVGIG (reference sequence). V lost 5 bases and J lost 10; bases outside the gene matches: 12. The CDR3 spans 14 residues. CDR3 in DNA: TGTGCCTGGCGGACAGGGGGCTCTCGGAGAGGAGCTTTCTTT. Its translation: CAWRTGGSRRGAFF.

The chain combines TRBV9 with TRBJ2-3; D is possibly TRBD1 (6 bases). Germline lookup yields CDR1 SGDLS and CDR2 YYNGEE. The CDR3 totals 14 residues. Trimming left V 2 bases short and J 6 bases short, with 13 bases between. The CDR3 region is CASSVRDNGDTQYF. The DNA for the CDR3 is TGTGCCAGCAGCGTTAGGGACAACGGGGATACGCAGTATTTT.

This rearrangement joins TRBV2 to TRBJ2-7, with TRBD2 matching 8 bases. V gave up 10 bases and J gave up 0 bases; unmatched junction bases: 5. This CDR3 is built from 13 residues. In germline, CDR1 is SNHLY, CDR2 FYNNEI. The CDR3 nucleotides are TGTGCCACCCAAAGCGGGAGCTCCTACGAGCAGTACTTC. It specifies CATQSGSSYEQYF.

The rearrangement uses TRBV28 and TRBJ1-5; D may be TRBD1 (5 bases). The V gene's germline CDR1 is MDHEN and CDR2 SYDVKM. The CDR3 spans 12 residues. CDR3 sequence (DNA): TGTGCAACCCGGGGGAGTGCTCAGCCCCAGCATTTT. Translated, it gives CATRGSAQPQHF.

The chain combines TRBV28 with TRBJ2-1, with TRBD1 identical over 12 bases. The germline V gene has CDR1 MDHEN and CDR2 SYDVKM. This CDR3 region has 14 residues. The junction had 4 bases not matched to a gene; V was cut back by 6 bases and J by 7 bases. The chain's CDR3 is CASSPGQGANEQFF. The CDR3 DNA reads TGTGCCAGCAGCCCGGGACAGGGGGCGAATGAGCAGTTCTTC.

The chain carries TRBV9 and TRBJ2-7; TRBD1 matches 8 bases. The trim removed 0 bases at V and 2 bases at J, leaving 10 bases unmatched. The CDR3 has 17 residues. CDR1 and CDR2 (germline): SGDLS, YYNGEE. The CDR3 DNA reads as TGTGCCAGCAGCGTAGCTCCCTCCGGACAGGGCACCTACGAGCAGTACTTC. This sequence encodes CASSVAPSGQGTYEQYF.

The DNA of the CDR3 is TGTGCCAGCAGTTTATCCGGCGGGGAGCTGTTTTTT. Its protein product is CASSLSGGELFF. The genes are TRBV27 and TRBJ2-2, with D unclear. Germline loops: CDR1 MNHEY, CDR2 SMNVEV (reference sequence). V lost 0 bases and J 7 bases, leaving 3 bases between the germline ends. This CDR3 has 12 residues.

The chain uses TRBV10-3 and TRBJ1-1; D gene ambiguous. This CDR3 is 12 amino acids long. Trimming pared 6 bases from V and 3 bases from J, leaving 8 bases between. Germline V gene data show CDR1 as ENHRY and CDR2 as SYGVKD. In DNA, the CDR3 is TGTGCCATCAGCCTAACGTACACTGAAGCTTTCTTT. The encoded protein is CAISLTYTEAFF.

This clone came up a few times. This chain connects TRBV4-1 to TRBJ2-7; 9 bases are a match to TRBD1. Germline CDR1 reads MGHRA; CDR2 reads YSYEKL. This CDR3 is built from 14 residues. V shed 3 bases, J shed 1 base, and the junction held 1 base outside the gene matches. CDR3 residues: CASSHGQGSYEQYF. CDR3 bases: TGCGCCAGCAGCCATGGACAGGGGTCCTACGAGCAGTACTTC.

The V call is TRBV28, the J call TRBJ2-5, with D maybe TRBD2 (5 bases). The J call may be mistaken, given a closer DNA end match to TRBJ2-7. This CDR3 has 14 amino acids. Germline CDR1 reads MDHEN; CDR2 reads SYDVKM. The CDR3, as DNA: TGTGCCAGCAGTTTTCGGGGTGGCTCCTACGAGCAGTACTTC. It specifies CASSFRGGSYEQYF.

Details on this clone: Other DNA sequences within the sample encode an identical CDR3. The chain carries TRBV19 and TRBJ1-1; D possibly corresponds to TRBD1 (5 bases). CDR3 length: 14 residues. Per the germline V gene, CDR1 is LNHDA and CDR2 is SQIVND (reference sequence). The ends were cut back, 3 bases at V and 1 base at J, with 9 bases in the middle. The CDR3 region is CASSIGTENTEAFF. The CDR3 bases are TGTGCCAGTAGTATTGGGACTGAGAACACTGAAGCTTTCTTT.

J is TRBJ1-2 and V is TRBV9, with D unresolved. Germline V lookup: CDR1 SGDLS, CDR2 YYNGEE. The CDR3 contains 13 residues. V was cut by 3 bases and J by 4 bases, with 10 bases left in between. The CDR3 DNA reads TGTGCCAGCAGCGGGTTGGGAGGCTATGGCTACACCTTC. It yields the protein CASSGLGGYGYTF.

The gene calls are TRBV2 and TRBJ2-7; D remains unclear. Germline-derived CDR1 and CDR2 are SNHLY and FYNNEI. V dropped 3 bases and J dropped 1 base, with 16 bases sitting between them. The CDR3 contains 16 residues. The CDR3 region has the DNA TGTGCCAGCAGTGATGAGGCAGAAGAACTATCCTACGAGCAGTACTTC. This translates into CASSDEAEELSYEQYF.

This clone occurred once. J is TRBJ2-3 and V is TRBV27; TRBD2 matches 7 bases. Looked up from germline, CDR1 is MNHEY and CDR2 is SMNVEV (reference sequence). The CDR3 loop spans 17 amino acids. Trimming cost V 4 bases and J 6 bases; bases outside gene matches: 16. The CDR3 sequence: CASSSAAGRERVDTQYF. As DNA, the CDR3 is TGTGCCAGCAGTTCAGCGGCAGGGCGGGAGAGGGTTGATACGCAGTATTTT.

The rearrangement links TRBV11-2 to TRBJ2-1, with TRBD2 matching over 12 bases. There are 16 residues in the CDR3. Unmatched junction bases numbered 3, after V lost 2 bases and J lost 4 bases. Germline V gene lookup returns CDR1 SGHAT and CDR2 FQNNGV. The CDR3 nucleotides read TGTGCCAGCAGCTTAACCGGGACTAGCGGGTACAATGAGCAGTTCTTC. Its translation is CASSLTGTSGYNEQFF.

There are a few counts of this clone. The genes are TRBV5-5 and TRBJ2-4, with 7 nucleotides matching TRBD2. V was clipped by 2 bases and J by 8 bases; unmatched bases: 13. Germline V gives CDR1 SGHKS, CDR2 YYEKEE (reference sequence). This CDR3 contains 16 residues. CDR3 sequence reads: CASSFGGGGSPDIQYF. The CDR3 DNA reads TGTGCCAGCAGCTTTGGAGGTGGCGGGAGCCCAGACATTCAGTACTTC.

DNA for the CDR3: TGCGCCAGCGGACTAGCGGAAGTGTACAATGAGCAGTTCTTC. Its protein product is CASGLAEVYNEQFF. This chain joins TRBV5-1 and TRBJ2-1; 10 nucleotides match TRBD2. The CDR3 extends over 14 amino acids. From germline, CDR1 is SGHRS and CDR2 YFSETQ. V lost 7 bases and J lost 4; bases outside the gene matches: 5.